This T cell receptor beta chain was identified in a study of blood T cell repertoires in COVID-19. As for the study in general: Collection of acute and convalescent COVID-19 samples took place in the United States, Italy and Spain.

Per the study methods: Reference gene primer amplification yielded estimated nucleated cell counts. TCRdb's copy holds only in-frame clones and misses some; the assay was immunoSEQ multiplex PCR. V, J and clone size derive from that table, while D and trimming were established from the DNA sequence. The table includes hundreds of thousands of clones, around 90% detected once. Allocation to cohorts depended on clinical history reported by the participants. The ends lost 3 bases at V and 6 bases at J; junction bases unmatched: 6. The CDR3 length is 17 residues. The germline V gene encodes CDR1 SGHRS and CDR2 YFSETQ.

The TCR originated in a woman between 45 and 65 years old with acute COVID-19. Sequencing was performed on PBMCs or T cells enriched from blood (not recorded which). The chain carries TRBV5-1 and TRBJ2-2; the match to TRBD2 covers 15 bases. The CDR3 loop reads CASSYRTSGRAPGELFF. DNA of the CDR3: TGCGCCAGCAGCTATCGGACTAGCGGGAGGGCCCCCGGGGAGCTGTTTTTT. The variable domain in full, completed from reference TRBV5-1 and TRBJ2-2, reads KAGVTQTPRYLIKTRGQQVTLSCSPISGHRSVSWYQQTPGQGLQFLFEYFSETQRNKGNFPGRFSGRQFSNSRSEMNVSTLELGDSALYLCASSYRTSGRAPGELFFGEGSRLTVL.